The rows below give T cell receptor beta chains drawn from one sample of a study of blood T cell repertoires in COVID-19. Method: immunoSEQ multiplex PCR; TCRdb's copy keeps in-frame clones and lacks some. Of 350,000 to 400,000 clones in the sample, 80% to 95% were seen once. The source material was PBMCs or T cells enriched from blood (not recorded which). The receptors shown here come from a middle-aged woman who had been exposed to COVID-19. CDR3s include the opening cysteine and the closing phenylalanine or tryptophan. The D gene is left open where the match is weak. Not every row has a clone size; where given, it reads once, few, many or a size class.

abundance: once; d_gene: NA; v_gene: TRBV28; j_gene: TRBJ2-3; CDR3aa: CASSLIAADTDTQYF; CDR3nt: TGTGCCAGCAGTTTAATAGCGGCGGACACAGATACGCAGTATTTT
abundance: NA; d_gene: NA; v_gene: TRBV18; j_gene: TRBJ2-7; CDR3aa: CASSPSTRDEQYF; CDR3nt: TGTGCCAGCTCACCGAGCACCAGGGACGAGCAGTACTTC
abundance: NA; d_gene: TRBD2; v_gene: TRBV5-1; j_gene: TRBJ2-5; CDR3aa: CASSENPGTSGGSKETQYF; CDR3nt: TGCGCCAGCAGCGAAAATCCCGGGACTAGCGGGGGGTCGAAAGAGACCCAGTACTTC
abundance: NA; d_gene: TRBD1; v_gene: TRBV5-6; j_gene: TRBJ1-2; CDR3aa: CASVFGTEYGYTF; CDR3nt: TGTGCCAGCGTCTTCGGGACAGAATATGGCTACACCTTC
abundance: NA; d_gene: NA; v_gene: TRBV25-1; j_gene: TRBJ1-2; CDR3aa: CASSELYGYTF; CDR3nt: TGTGCCAGCAGTGAACTCTATGGCTACACCTTC
abundance: NA; d_gene: NA; v_gene: TRBV11-3; j_gene: TRBJ2-7; CDR3aa: CASSLTSAYEQYF; CDR3nt: TGTGCCAGCAGCTTGACTAGTGCCTACGAGCAGTACTTC
abundance: NA; d_gene: TRBD2; v_gene: TRBV7-9; j_gene: TRBJ2-1; CDR3aa: CASSQTSGSPNEQFF; CDR3nt: TGTGCCAGCAGCCAGACTAGCGGGAGTCCCAATGAGCAGTTCTTC
abundance: NA; d_gene: TRBD1; v_gene: TRBV18; j_gene: TRBJ2-7; CDR3aa: CASSPVGQGAGEQYF; CDR3nt: TGTGCCAGCTCACCAGTGGGACAGGGGGCGGGTGAGCAGTACTTC
abundance: NA; d_gene: TRBD1; v_gene: TRBV11-1; j_gene: TRBJ1-2; CDR3aa: CASSLDRSNYGYTF; CDR3nt: TGTGCCAGCAGCTTGGACAGGTCTAACTATGGCTACACCTTC
abundance: NA; d_gene: NA; v_gene: TRBV19; j_gene: TRBJ1-2; CDR3aa: CASSMGSLYGYTF; CDR3nt: TGTGCCAGTAGTATGGGCAGCCTCTATGGCTACACCTTC
abundance: NA; d_gene: NA; v_gene: TRBV12-5; j_gene: TRBJ1-5; CDR3aa: CASGLVQNNQPQHF; CDR3nt: TGTGCTAGTGGTTTGGTACAGAACAATCAGCCCCAGCATTTT
abundance: NA; d_gene: NA; v_gene: TRBV5-1; j_gene: TRBJ1-2; CDR3aa: CASSFGRGSGYTF; CDR3nt: TGCGCCAGCAGCTTCGGCAGGGGTAGTGGCTACACCTTC
abundance: few; d_gene: NA; v_gene: TRBV29-1; j_gene: TRBJ1-1; CDR3aa: CSVGSGTKNTEAFF; CDR3nt: TGCAGCGTCGGATCCGGGACAAAGAACACTGAAGCTTTCTTT
abundance: NA; d_gene: NA; v_gene: TRBV10-3; j_gene: TRBJ2-7; CDR3aa: CATTGEHEQYF; CDR3nt: TGTGCCACCACGGGAGAACACGAGCAGTACTTC
abundance: NA; d_gene: TRBD2; v_gene: TRBV5-4; j_gene: TRBJ2-1; CDR3aa: CASSLGTSGNNEQFF; CDR3nt: TGTGCCAGCAGCTTGGGGACTAGCGGAAACAATGAGCAGTTCTTC
abundance: NA; d_gene: TRBD1; v_gene: TRBV27; j_gene: TRBJ1-5; CDR3aa: CASSRQGGSSNQPQHF; CDR3nt: TGTGCCAGCAGTCGACAGGGGGGATCTAGCAATCAGCCCCAGCATTTT
abundance: NA; d_gene: NA; v_gene: TRBV6-5; j_gene: TRBJ1-1; CDR3aa: CASRYQGQRNTEAFF; CDR3nt: TGTGCCAGCAGGTACCAGGGACAAAGGAACACTGAAGCTTTCTTT
abundance: few; d_gene: TRBD1; v_gene: TRBV5-1; j_gene: TRBJ1-2; CDR3aa: CASSPTRTGYGYTF; CDR3nt: TGCGCCAGCAGCCCGACCAGGACAGGCTATGGCTACACCTTC
abundance: NA; d_gene: TRBD2; v_gene: TRBV6-2/TRBV6-3; j_gene: TRBJ2-4; CDR3aa: CASSYIGGGAKNIQYF; CDR3nt: TGTGCCAGCAGTTACATCGGGGGAGGGGCCAAAAACATTCAGTACTTC
abundance: NA; d_gene: TRBD1; v_gene: TRBV29-1; j_gene: TRBJ1-2; CDR3aa: CSVWTGGGYTF; CDR3nt: TGCAGCGTATGGACAGGGGGGGGCTACACCTTC
abundance: NA; d_gene: TRBD1; v_gene: TRBV5-4; j_gene: TRBJ1-1; CDR3aa: CASSQQGAGKAFF; CDR3nt: TGTGCCAGCAGCCAACAGGGGGCGGGGAAAGCTTTCTTT
abundance: NA; d_gene: TRBD1; v_gene: TRBV19; j_gene: TRBJ1-2; CDR3aa: CASSPTTGFGGYTF; CDR3nt: TGTGCCAGTAGTCCGACGACAGGGTTCGGGGGCTACACCTTC
abundance: NA; d_gene: NA; v_gene: TRBV19; j_gene: TRBJ1-1; CDR3aa: CASSLPGHHEAFF; CDR3nt: TGTGCCAGTAGTTTACCGGGACACCATGAAGCTTTCTTT
abundance: NA; d_gene: TRBD1; v_gene: TRBV18; j_gene: TRBJ2-2; CDR3aa: CASSPRDRETGELFF; CDR3nt: TGTGCCAGCTCACCACGGGACAGGGAGACCGGGGAGCTGTTTTTT
abundance: NA; d_gene: TRBD1; v_gene: TRBV19; j_gene: TRBJ1-5; CDR3aa: CASSIVEGQGWGNQPQHF; CDR3nt: TGTGCCAGTAGTATAGTCGAAGGACAGGGATGGGGCAATCAGCCCCAGCATTTT
abundance: NA; d_gene: NA; v_gene: TRBV5-6; j_gene: TRBJ2-7; CDR3aa: CASSLVARVYEQYF; CDR3nt: TGTGCCAGCAGCTTGGTGGCCAGGGTCTACGAGCAGTACTTC
abundance: NA; d_gene: TRBD2; v_gene: TRBV4-2; j_gene: TRBJ2-7; CDR3aa: CASSQAVGTSYEQYF; CDR3nt: TGTGCCAGCAGCCAGGCGGTCGGGACTAGCTACGAGCAGTACTTC
abundance: NA; d_gene: NA; v_gene: TRBV4-1; j_gene: TRBJ2-2; CDR3aa: CASSQAPSSGGGELFF; CDR3nt: TGCGCCAGCAGCCAAGCCCCATCATCCGGCGGCGGGGAGCTGTTTTTT
abundance: NA; d_gene: NA; v_gene: TRBV4-1; j_gene: TRBJ1-2; CDR3aa: CASSQEPRRGGGYGYTF; CDR3nt: TGCGCCAGCAGCCAAGAGCCTCGAAGAGGGGGGGGATATGGCTACACCTTC
abundance: few; d_gene: TRBD1; v_gene: TRBV19; j_gene: TRBJ1-2; CDR3aa: CASRSQKQGAGYGYTF; CDR3nt: TGTGCCAGTAGAAGTCAAAAACAGGGGGCTGGCTATGGCTACACCTTC
abundance: NA; d_gene: NA; v_gene: TRBV5-4; j_gene: TRBJ2-4; CDR3aa: CASSSLERENIQYF; CDR3nt: TGTGCCAGCAGCTCTCTAGAGAGGGAAAACATTCAGTACTTC
abundance: NA; d_gene: TRBD1; v_gene: TRBV6-5; j_gene: TRBJ1-4; CDR3aa: CASIQGTGGNEKLFF; CDR3nt: TGTGCCAGCATCCAAGGGACAGGGGGTAATGAAAAACTGTTTTTT
abundance: NA; d_gene: NA; v_gene: TRBV9; j_gene: TRBJ2-7; CDR3aa: CASSVSGGADEQYF; CDR3nt: TGTGCCAGCAGCGTATCCGGGGGAGCGGACGAGCAGTACTTC